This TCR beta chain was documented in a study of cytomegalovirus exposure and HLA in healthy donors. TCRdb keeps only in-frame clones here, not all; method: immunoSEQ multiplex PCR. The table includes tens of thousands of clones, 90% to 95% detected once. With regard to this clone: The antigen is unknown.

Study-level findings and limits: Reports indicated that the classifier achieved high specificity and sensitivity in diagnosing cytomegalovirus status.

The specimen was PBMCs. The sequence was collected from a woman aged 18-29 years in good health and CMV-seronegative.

The CDR3 DNA sequence: TGTGCCAGCAGCTTAGTCTATGGGACAGGTCCGAATCAGCCCCAGCATTTT. It is translated as CASSLVYGTGPNQPQHF. The gene calls are TRBV7-2 and TRBJ1-5; 8 positions match TRBD1. Per germline, CDR1 SGHTA and CDR2 FQGNSA. The ends lost 1 base at V and 4 bases at J; junction bases unmatched: 9. The CDR3 is 17 residues long. Using reference TRBV7-2 and TRBJ1-5 for the parts outside the CDR3, the full variable domain is GAGVSQSPSNKVTEKGKDVELRCDPISGHTALYWYRQSLGQGLEFLIYFQGNSAPDKSGLPSDRFSAERTGGSVSTLTIQRTQQEDSAVYLCASSLVYGTGPNQPQHFGDGTRLSIL.